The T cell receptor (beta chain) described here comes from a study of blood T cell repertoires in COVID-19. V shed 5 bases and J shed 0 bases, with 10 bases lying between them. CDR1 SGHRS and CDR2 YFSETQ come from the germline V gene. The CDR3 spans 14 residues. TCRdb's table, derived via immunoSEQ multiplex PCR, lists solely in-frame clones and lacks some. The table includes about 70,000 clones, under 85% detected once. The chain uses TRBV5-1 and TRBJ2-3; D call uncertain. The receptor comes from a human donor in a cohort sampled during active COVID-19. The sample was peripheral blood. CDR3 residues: CASRILSSTDTQYF. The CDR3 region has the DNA TGCGCCAGCAGAATACTATCTAGCACAGATACGCAGTATTTT.